The clone carrying this T cell receptor (beta chain) was seen just once. These data are taken from a study of blood T cell repertoires in COVID-19. As for the study in general: From the United States, Italy and Spain came samples of acute and convalescent COVID-19. From T cells, B-cell-depleted T cells, or PBMCs came the material, which was cDNA or gDNA.

V dropped 2 bases and J dropped 6; count of bases not matched to a gene: 6. Germline CDR1 reads SGHRS; CDR2 reads YFSETQ. This CDR3 comprises 16 residues. Study processing details: It was from reference gene primer amplification that nucleated cell counts were estimated. Using immunoSEQ multiplex PCR, the repertoire was profiled, and TCRdb retains in-frame clones only, with some absent. V, J and clone size derive from that table, while D and trimming were established from the DNA sequence. The sample holds approximately 130,000 clones, roughly 71% seen once. This sequence joins TRBV5-1 and TRBJ1-4; 11 bases align to TRBD1. Sequencing was performed on peripheral blood. The sequence came from an elderly man with acute or convalescent COVID-19. DNA for the CDR3: TGCGCCAGCAGCTTCGGACAGGGGGCTGGGTATGAAAAACTGTTTTTT. Translation gives CASSFGQGAGYEKLFF.